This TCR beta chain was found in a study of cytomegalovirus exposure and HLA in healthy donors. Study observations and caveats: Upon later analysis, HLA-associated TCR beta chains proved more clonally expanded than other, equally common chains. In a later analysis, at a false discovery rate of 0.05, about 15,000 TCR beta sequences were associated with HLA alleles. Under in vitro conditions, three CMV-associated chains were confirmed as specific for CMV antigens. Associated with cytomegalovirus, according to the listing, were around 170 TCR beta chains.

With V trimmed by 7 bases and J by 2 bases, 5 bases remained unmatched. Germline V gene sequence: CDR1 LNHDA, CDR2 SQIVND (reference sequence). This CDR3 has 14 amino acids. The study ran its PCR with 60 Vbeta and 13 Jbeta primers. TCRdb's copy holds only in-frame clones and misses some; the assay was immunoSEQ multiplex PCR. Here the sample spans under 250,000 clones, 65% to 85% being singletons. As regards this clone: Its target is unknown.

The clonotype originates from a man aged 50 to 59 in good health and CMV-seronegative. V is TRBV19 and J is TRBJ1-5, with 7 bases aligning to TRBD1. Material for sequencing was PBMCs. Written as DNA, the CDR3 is TGTGCCAGTACTGGACAGGTTCGCAATCAGCCCCAGCATTTT. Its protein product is CASTGQVRNQPQHF. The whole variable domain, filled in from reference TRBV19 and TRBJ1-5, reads DGGITQSPKYLFRKEGQNVTLSCEQNLNHDAMYWYRQDPGQGLRLIYYSQIVNDFQKGDIAEGYSVSREKKESFPLTVTSAQKNPTAFYLCASTGQVRNQPQHFGDGTRLSIL.